The entry that follows covers one T cell receptor beta chain sequence. The antigen it binds to is not known. Within one base of it there is no much larger clone, and no base qualities were kept. Patients with a history of autoimmune disease or receiving systemic immunosuppression were excluded from the trial. Peripheral blood for TCR sequencing was collected from all dose cohorts at baseline, on cycle 4 day 1, and on cycle 7 day 1. Samples were obtained from an open-label, multicenter, first-in-human phase I dose-escalation trial of ivuxolimab. Adults with locally advanced or metastatic head and neck squamous cell, hepatocellular, melanoma or renal cell carcinoma were enrolled in the trial. Before TCR sequencing, CD4+ T cells and CD8+ T cells were sorted from peripheral blood as separate populations. Genomic DNA was isolated from the sorted cells so that the TCRbeta CDR3 region could be sequenced. The immunoSEQ Assay was used for sequencing of TCRbeta CDR3 regions. The table was pulled from immuneACCESS by TCRdb, which kept in-frame rearrangements only. Such tables lose some clones; where checked, under half of the loss comes from unresolved V genes, and the rest has no known cause. Here the sample has around 94,000 clones; roughly nine tenths occur a single time. The top ten constitute about 3.6% of the sample.

V is reduced by 2 bases and J by 2 bases, leaving a spacing of 12 bases between them. The CDR3 runs 15 residues from the cysteine to the phenylalanine. The CDR3 DNA has 45 bases and is translated from base 1. Taken from the germline V gene, the CDR1 and CDR2 loops are ENHRY and SYGVKD. This specimen belongs to a study of OX40 agonist ivuxolimab in advanced cancers. Study-level background: Ivuxolimab was a fully human IgG2 agonistic monoclonal antibody targeting the costimulatory receptor OX40 (CD134). Intravenous ivuxolimab was administered to patients every 2 weeks at six dose levels: 0.01, 0.1, 0.3, 1.5, 3 and 10 mg/kg. Partial responses were achieved by three dose-escalation patients, of whom one had hepatocellular carcinoma and two had cutaneous melanoma. The dose-escalation cohort was approximately 83% male with a mean age of roughly 62 years, ranging from roughly 20 to 80. Prior anti-PD-1, anti-PD-L1 or anti-CTLA-4 therapy was permitted, and checkpoint inhibitors had been received by around 40% of dose-escalation patients. Among the 50 to 55 dose-escalation patients, some 20 had hepatocellular carcinoma, 15 melanoma, 9 renal cell carcinoma and 9 head and neck cancer. The purpose of peripheral TCRbeta sequencing was to test whether ivuxolimab changed TCR sequence diversity and led to clonal T-cell expansion. The monotherapy dose-escalation portion (N = 52 patients) of the phase I ivuxolimab trial is reported in the paper. What the research found in general, with its limitations: The antigen specificity of the clonally expanded peripheral T cells was not determined. In the 0.1-3.0 mg/kg groups, partial responders were among the patients with the lowest normalized peripheral clonal expansion, particularly in CD8+ T cells. Low levels of normalized T-cell clonal expansion were also seen in some patients who did not respond. At doses from 0.1 to 3.0 mg/kg, clonal expansion was seen in both CD4+ and CD8+ blood T cells between baseline and week 6. After ivuxolimab, expanded clones were on average more numerous among CD8+ T cells than among CD4+ T cells.

The V and J genes are TRBV10-3 and TRBJ1-2, with TRBD1 as a weak D call on 5 bases. The source was CD4+ or CD8+ T cells sorted from blood, collected in a trial of the OX40 agonist ivuxolimab. This TCR derives from an adult with an advanced solid tumor such as melanoma, head and neck, liver or kidney cancer. The DNA sequence follows: TGTGCCATCAGTGAGGACAGAGATGAAAACTATGGCTACACCTTC. It translates as CAISEDRDENYGYTF.